Sequencing of this T cell receptor (beta chain) was carried out in a study of blood T cell repertoires in COVID-19. Sequencing used immunoSEQ multiplex PCR; TCRdb keeps in-frame clones, though not all of them. The sample shows about 270,000 clones, about four fifths of them seen only once. V lost 5 bases and J lost 4, with 12 bases in between. This CDR3 has 14 amino acids. In germline, CDR1 is SEHNR, CDR2 FQNEAQ (reference sequence). The sequence was collected from a woman aged 45-65 years who had recovered from COVID-19. The sample was peripheral blood. This rearrangement joins TRBV7-9 to TRBJ1-5, with D perhaps TRBD1 (6 bases). The CDR3 protein is CASSPSTGNQPQHF. The CDR3, as DNA: TGTGCCAGCAGCCCATCCACAGGGAATCAGCCCCAGCATTTT.